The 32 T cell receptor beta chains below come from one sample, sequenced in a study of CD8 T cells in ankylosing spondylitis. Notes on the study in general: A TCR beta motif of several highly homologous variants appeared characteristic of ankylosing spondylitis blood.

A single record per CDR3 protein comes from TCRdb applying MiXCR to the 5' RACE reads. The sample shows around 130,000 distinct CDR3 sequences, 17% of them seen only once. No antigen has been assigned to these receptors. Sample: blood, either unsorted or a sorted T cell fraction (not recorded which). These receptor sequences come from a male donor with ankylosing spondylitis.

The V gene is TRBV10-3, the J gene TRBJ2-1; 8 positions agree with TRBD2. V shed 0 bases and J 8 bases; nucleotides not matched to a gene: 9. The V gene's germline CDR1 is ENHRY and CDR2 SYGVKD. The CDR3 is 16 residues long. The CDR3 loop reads CAISESIGLAVDEQFF. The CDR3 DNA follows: TGTGCCATCAGTGAGTCTATAGGACTAGCCGTCGATGAGCAGTTCTTC.

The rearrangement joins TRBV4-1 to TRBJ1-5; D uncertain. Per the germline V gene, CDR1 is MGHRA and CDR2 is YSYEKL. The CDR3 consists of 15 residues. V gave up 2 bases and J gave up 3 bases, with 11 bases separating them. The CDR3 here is CASSQQDGYNQPQHF. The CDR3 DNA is TGCGCCAGCAGCCAACAGGATGGGTACAATCAGCCCCAGCATTTT.

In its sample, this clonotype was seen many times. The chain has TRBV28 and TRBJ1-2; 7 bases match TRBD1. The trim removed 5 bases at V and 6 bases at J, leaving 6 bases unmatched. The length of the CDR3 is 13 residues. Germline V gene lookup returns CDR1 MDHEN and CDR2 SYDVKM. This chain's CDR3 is CASSPKTGNGYTF. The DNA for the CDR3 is TGTGCCAGCAGTCCCAAGACAGGGAATGGCTACACCTTC.

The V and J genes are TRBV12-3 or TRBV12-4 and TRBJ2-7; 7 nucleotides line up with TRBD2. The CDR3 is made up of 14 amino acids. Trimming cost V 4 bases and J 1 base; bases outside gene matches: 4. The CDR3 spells CASSYAGASYEQYF. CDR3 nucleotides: TGTGCCAGCAGTTATGCGGGAGCGTCCTACGAGCAGTACTTC.

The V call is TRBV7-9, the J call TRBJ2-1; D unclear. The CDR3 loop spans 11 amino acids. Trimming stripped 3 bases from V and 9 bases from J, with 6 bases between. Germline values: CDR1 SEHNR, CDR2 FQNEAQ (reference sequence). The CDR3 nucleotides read TGTGCCAGCAGCTTTGAAGGTGAGCAGTTCTTC. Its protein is CASSFEGEQFF. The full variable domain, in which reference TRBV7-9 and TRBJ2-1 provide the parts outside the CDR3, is DTGVSQNPRHKITKRGQNVTFRCDPISEHNRLYWYRQTLGQGPEFLTYFQNEAQLEKSRLLSDRFSAERPKGSFSTLEIQRTEQGDSAMYLCASSFEGEQFFGPGTRLTVL.

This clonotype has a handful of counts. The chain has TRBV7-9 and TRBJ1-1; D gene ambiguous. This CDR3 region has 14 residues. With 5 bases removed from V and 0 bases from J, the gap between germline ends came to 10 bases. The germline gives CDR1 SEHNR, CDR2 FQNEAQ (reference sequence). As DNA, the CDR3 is TGTGCCAGCAGCCACCTGGCGGTGAACACTGAAGCTTTCTTT. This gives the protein CASSHLAVNTEAFF.

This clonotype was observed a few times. The CDR3 bases are TGTGCCAGCAGTCCAAACTTCGGACTAGCCGAGCAGTTCTTC. As protein: CASSPNFGLAEQFF. The rearrangement joins TRBV27 to TRBJ2-1; 8 nucleotides agree with TRBD2. From germline, CDR1 is MNHEY and CDR2 SMNVEV (reference sequence). V was pared by 5 bases and J by 10 bases, with 10 bases of the junction left unmatched. The CDR3 consists of 14 residues.

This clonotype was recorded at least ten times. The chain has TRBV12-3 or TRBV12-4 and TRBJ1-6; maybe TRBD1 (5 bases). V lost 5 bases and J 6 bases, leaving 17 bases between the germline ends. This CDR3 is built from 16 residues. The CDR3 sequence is CASSLRPGRVNSPLHF. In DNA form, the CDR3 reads TGTGCCAGCAGTCTTAGGCCAGGGAGGGTTAATTCACCCCTCCACTTT.

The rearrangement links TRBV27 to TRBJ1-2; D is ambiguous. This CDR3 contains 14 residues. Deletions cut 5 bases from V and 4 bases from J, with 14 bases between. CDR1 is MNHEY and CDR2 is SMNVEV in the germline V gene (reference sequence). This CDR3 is CASSALGTGYGYTF. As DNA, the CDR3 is TGTGCCAGCAGTGCCCTCGGTACGGGCTATGGCTACACCTTC.

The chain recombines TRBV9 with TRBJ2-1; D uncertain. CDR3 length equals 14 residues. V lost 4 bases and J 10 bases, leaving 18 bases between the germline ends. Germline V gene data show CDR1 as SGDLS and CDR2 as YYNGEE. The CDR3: CASSHDLGAQEQFF. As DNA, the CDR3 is TGTGCCAGCAGCCATGACCTAGGAGCACAGGAGCAGTTCTTC.

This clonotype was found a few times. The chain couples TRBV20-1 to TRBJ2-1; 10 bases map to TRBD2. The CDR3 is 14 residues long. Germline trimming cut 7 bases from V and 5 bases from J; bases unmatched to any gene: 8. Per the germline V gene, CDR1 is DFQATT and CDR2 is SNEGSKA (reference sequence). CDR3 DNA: TGCAGTGTTTTCGGACTAGCGGTACACAATGAGCAGTTCTTC. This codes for CSVFGLAVHNEQFF.

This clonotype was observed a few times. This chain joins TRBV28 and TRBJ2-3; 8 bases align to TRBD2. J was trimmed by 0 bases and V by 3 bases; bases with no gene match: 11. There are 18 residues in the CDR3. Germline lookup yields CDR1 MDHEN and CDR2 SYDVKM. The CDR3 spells CASSLGLAGGLSTDTQYF. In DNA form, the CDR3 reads TGTGCCAGCAGTTTGGGCCTAGCGGGCGGCCTTAGCACAGATACGCAGTATTTT.

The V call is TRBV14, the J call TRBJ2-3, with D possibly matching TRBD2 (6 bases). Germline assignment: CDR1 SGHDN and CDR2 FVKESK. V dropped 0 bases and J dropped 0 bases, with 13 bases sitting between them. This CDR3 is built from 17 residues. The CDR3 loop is CASSQDRGGSSTDTQYF. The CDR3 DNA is TGTGCCAGCAGCCAAGACCGTGGAGGGTCGAGCACAGATACGCAGTATTTT.

The CDR3 is CASSLGVAQGHTDTQYF. In DNA, the CDR3 is TGTGCCAGCAGCTTAGGAGTGGCCCAGGGTCACACAGATACGCAGTATTTT. The chain combines TRBV7-2 with TRBJ2-3; D is possibly TRBD1 (5 bases). From germline, CDR1 is SGHTA and CDR2 FQGNSA. The CDR3 is 17 residues long. Trimming took off 1 base at V and 2 bases at J, with 16 bases between the two ends.

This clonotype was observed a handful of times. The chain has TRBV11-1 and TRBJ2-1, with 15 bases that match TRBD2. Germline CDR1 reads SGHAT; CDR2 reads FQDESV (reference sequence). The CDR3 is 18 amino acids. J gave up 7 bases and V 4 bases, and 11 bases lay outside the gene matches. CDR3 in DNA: TGTGCCAGCAGCTCCTGGACTAGCGGGAGGGCCGTCGTAAATGAGCAGTTCTTC. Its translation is CASSSWTSGRAVVNEQFF.

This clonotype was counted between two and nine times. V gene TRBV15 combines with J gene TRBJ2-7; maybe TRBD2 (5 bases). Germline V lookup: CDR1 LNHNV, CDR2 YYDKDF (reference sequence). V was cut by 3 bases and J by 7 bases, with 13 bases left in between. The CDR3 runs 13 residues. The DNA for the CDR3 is TGTGCCACCAGCAGTCGGACTTCTCTGGAGCAGTACTTC. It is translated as CATSSRTSLEQYF.

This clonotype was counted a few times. Here the CDR3 DNA reads TGCAGCGTTGTAGAGGGGTTAACTTCCTACGAGCAGTACTTC. Amino acids: CSVVEGLTSYEQYF. This chain joins TRBV29-1 and TRBJ2-7, with D perhaps TRBD1 or TRBD2 (5 bases each). Germline V gene sequence: CDR1 SQVTM, CDR2 ANQGSEA. The V and J ends lost 4 bases and 1 base respectively, with 14 bases between them. The CDR3 is 14 amino acids.

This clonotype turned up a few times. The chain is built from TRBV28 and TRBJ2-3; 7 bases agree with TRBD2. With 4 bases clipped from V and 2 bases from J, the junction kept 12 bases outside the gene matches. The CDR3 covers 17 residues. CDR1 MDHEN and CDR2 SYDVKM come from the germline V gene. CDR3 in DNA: TGTGCCAGCAGTTCCGACGGAGCGGGGCCCAACACAGATACGCAGTATTTT. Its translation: CASSSDGAGPNTDTQYF.

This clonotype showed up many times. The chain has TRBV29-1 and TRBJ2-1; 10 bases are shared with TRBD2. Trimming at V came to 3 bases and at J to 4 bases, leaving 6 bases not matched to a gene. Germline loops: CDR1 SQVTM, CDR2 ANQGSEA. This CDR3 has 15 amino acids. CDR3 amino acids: CSVDRTSGTYNEQFF. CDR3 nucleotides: TGCAGCGTTGATCGCACTAGCGGGACGTACAATGAGCAGTTCTTC.

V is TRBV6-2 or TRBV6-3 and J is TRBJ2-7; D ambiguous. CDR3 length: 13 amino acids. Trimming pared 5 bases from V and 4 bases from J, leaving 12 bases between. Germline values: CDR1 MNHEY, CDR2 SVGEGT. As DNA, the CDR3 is TGTGCCAGCAGTCCCCCCTCCGGATACGAGCAGTACTTC. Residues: CASSPPSGYEQYF.

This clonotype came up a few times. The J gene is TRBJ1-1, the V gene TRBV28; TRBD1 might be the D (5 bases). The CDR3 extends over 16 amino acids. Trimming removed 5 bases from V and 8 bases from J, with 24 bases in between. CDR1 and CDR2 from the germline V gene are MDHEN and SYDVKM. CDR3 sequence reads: CASSTSGTLMFAEAFF. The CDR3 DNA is TGTGCCAGCAGTACCTCCGGGACCCTGATGTTCGCCGAAGCTTTCTTT.

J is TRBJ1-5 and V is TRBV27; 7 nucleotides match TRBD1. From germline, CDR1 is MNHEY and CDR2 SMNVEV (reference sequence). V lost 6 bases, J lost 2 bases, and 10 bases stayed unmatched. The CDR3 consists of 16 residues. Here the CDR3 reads CASSRGGERGNQPQHF. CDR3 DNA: TGTGCCAGCAGCAGGGGGGGGGAAAGGGGCAATCAGCCCCAGCATTTT.

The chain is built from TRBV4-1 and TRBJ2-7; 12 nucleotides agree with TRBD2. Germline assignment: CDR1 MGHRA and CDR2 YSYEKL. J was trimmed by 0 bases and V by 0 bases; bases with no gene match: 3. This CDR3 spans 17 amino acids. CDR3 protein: CASSQESSGRASYEQYF. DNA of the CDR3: TGCGCCAGCAGCCAAGAGTCTAGCGGGAGGGCCTCCTACGAGCAGTACTTC.

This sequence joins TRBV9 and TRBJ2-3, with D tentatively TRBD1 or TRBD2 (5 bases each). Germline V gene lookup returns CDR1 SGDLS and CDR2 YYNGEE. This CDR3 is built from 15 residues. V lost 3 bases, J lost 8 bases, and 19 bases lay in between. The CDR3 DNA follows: TGTGCCAGCAGCGCAGGAACGGGACCCCTCTCTACGCAGTATTTT. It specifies CASSAGTGPLSTQYF. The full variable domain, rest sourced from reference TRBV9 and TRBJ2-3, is DSGVTQTPKHLITATGQRVTLRCSPRSGDLSVYWYQQSLDQGLQFLIQYYNGEERAKGNILERFSAQQFPDLHSELNLSSLELGDSALYFCASSAGTGPLSTQYFGPGTRLTVL.

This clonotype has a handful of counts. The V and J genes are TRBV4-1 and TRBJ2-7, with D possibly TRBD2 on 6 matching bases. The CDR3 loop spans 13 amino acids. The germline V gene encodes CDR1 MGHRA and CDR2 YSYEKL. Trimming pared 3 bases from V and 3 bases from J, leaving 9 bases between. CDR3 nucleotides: TGCGCCAGCAGCCATCTCGGGGGCTACGAGCAGTACTTC. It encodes CASSHLGGYEQYF.

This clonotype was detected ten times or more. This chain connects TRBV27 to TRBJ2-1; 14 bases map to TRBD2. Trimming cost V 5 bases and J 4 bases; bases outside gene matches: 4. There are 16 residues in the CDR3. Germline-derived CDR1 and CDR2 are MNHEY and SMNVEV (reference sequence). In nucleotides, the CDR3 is TGTGCCAGCAGTAGGGGACTAGCGGGAGTGTACAATGAGCAGTTCTTC. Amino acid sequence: CASSRGLAGVYNEQFF.

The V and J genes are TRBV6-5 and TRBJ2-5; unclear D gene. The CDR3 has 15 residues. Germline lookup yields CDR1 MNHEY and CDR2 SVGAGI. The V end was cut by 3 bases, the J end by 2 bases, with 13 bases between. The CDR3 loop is CASSYVGFRQETQYF. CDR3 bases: TGTGCCAGCAGTTATGTGGGGTTCCGTCAAGAGACCCAGTACTTC.

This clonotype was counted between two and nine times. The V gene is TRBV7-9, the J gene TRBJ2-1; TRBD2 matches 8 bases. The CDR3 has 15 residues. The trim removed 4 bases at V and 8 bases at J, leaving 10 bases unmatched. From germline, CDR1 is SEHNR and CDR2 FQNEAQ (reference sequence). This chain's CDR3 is CASSSTGTRPHEQFF. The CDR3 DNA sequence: TGTGCCAGCAGCTCGACCGGGACTAGACCCCATGAGCAGTTCTTC.

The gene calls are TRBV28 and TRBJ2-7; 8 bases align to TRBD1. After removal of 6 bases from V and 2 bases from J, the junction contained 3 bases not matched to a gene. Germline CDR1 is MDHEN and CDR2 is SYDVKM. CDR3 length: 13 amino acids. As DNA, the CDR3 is TGTGCCAGCAGCCAGGACAGGGCCTACGAGCAGTACTTC. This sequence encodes CASSQDRAYEQYF.

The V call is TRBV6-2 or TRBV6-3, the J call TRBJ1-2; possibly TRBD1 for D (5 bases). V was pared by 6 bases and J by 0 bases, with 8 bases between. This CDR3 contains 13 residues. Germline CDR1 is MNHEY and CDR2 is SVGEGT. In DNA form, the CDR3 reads TGTGCCAGCAGCCGACAGTCTAACTATGGCTACACCTTC. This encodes CASSRQSNYGYTF.

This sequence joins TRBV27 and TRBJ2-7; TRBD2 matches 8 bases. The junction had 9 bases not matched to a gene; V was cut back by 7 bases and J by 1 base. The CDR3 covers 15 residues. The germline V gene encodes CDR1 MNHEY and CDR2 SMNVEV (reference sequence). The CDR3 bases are TGTGCCAGCACCGACCTCGGGACTAGTTCCTACGAGCAGTACTTC. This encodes CASTDLGTSSYEQYF.

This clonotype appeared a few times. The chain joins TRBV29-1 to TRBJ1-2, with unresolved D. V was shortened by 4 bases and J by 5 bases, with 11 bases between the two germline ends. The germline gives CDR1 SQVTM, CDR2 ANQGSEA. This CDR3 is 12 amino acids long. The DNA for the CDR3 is TGCAGCGTTGCGGGAGCGACTTATGGCTACACCTTC. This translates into CSVAGATYGYTF.